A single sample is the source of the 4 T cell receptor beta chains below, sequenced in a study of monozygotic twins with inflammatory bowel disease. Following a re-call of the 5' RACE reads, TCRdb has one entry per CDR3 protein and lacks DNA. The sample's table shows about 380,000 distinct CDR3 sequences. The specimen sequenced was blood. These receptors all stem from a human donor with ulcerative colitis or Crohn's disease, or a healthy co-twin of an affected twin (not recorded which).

CDR3 residues: CASSLFGGYNEQFF. The genes are TRBV5-5 and TRBJ2-1; checking the TCRdb D call of TRBD1 is not possible without DNA. Germline CDR1 is SGHKS and CDR2 is YYEKEE (reference sequence). This CDR3 is built from 14 residues.

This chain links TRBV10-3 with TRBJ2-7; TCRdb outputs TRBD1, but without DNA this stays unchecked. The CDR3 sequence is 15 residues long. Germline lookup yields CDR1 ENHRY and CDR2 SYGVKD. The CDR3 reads CAISGWGQGSHEQYF.

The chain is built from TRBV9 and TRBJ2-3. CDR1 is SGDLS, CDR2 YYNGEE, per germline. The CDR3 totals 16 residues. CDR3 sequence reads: CASSVDTALSTDTQYF.

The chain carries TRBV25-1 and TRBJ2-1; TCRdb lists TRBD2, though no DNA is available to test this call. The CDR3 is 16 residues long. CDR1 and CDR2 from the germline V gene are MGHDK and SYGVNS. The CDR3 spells CASSEYILAGYNEQFF.